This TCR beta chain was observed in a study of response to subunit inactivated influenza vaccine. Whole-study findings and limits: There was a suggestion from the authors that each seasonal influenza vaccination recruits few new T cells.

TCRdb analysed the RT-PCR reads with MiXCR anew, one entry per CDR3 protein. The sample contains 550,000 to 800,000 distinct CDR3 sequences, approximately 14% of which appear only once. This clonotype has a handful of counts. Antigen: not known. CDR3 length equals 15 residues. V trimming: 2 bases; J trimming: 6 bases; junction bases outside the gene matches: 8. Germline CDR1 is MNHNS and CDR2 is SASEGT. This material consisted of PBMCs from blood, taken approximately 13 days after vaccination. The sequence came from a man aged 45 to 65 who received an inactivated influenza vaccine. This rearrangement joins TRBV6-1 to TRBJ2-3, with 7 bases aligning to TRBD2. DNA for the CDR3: TGTGCCAGCAGTGAAATCTATCCTAGCGGTGATACGCAGTATTTT. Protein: CASSEIYPSGDTQYF.